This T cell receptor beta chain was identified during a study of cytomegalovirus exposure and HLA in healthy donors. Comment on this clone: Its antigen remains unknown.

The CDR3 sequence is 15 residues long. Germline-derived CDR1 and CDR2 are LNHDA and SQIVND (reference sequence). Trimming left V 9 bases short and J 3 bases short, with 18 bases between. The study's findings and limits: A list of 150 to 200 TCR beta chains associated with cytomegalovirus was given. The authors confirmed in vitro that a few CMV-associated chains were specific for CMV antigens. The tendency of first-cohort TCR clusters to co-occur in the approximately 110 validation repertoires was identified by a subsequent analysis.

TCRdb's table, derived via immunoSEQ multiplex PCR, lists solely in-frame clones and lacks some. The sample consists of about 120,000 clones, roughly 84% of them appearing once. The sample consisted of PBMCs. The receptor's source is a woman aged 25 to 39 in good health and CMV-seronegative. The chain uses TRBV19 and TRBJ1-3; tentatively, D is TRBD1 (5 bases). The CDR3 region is CASDRGGANGNTIYF. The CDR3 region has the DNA TGTGCCAGCGACCGGGGGGGAGCGAATGGAAACACCATATATTTT.